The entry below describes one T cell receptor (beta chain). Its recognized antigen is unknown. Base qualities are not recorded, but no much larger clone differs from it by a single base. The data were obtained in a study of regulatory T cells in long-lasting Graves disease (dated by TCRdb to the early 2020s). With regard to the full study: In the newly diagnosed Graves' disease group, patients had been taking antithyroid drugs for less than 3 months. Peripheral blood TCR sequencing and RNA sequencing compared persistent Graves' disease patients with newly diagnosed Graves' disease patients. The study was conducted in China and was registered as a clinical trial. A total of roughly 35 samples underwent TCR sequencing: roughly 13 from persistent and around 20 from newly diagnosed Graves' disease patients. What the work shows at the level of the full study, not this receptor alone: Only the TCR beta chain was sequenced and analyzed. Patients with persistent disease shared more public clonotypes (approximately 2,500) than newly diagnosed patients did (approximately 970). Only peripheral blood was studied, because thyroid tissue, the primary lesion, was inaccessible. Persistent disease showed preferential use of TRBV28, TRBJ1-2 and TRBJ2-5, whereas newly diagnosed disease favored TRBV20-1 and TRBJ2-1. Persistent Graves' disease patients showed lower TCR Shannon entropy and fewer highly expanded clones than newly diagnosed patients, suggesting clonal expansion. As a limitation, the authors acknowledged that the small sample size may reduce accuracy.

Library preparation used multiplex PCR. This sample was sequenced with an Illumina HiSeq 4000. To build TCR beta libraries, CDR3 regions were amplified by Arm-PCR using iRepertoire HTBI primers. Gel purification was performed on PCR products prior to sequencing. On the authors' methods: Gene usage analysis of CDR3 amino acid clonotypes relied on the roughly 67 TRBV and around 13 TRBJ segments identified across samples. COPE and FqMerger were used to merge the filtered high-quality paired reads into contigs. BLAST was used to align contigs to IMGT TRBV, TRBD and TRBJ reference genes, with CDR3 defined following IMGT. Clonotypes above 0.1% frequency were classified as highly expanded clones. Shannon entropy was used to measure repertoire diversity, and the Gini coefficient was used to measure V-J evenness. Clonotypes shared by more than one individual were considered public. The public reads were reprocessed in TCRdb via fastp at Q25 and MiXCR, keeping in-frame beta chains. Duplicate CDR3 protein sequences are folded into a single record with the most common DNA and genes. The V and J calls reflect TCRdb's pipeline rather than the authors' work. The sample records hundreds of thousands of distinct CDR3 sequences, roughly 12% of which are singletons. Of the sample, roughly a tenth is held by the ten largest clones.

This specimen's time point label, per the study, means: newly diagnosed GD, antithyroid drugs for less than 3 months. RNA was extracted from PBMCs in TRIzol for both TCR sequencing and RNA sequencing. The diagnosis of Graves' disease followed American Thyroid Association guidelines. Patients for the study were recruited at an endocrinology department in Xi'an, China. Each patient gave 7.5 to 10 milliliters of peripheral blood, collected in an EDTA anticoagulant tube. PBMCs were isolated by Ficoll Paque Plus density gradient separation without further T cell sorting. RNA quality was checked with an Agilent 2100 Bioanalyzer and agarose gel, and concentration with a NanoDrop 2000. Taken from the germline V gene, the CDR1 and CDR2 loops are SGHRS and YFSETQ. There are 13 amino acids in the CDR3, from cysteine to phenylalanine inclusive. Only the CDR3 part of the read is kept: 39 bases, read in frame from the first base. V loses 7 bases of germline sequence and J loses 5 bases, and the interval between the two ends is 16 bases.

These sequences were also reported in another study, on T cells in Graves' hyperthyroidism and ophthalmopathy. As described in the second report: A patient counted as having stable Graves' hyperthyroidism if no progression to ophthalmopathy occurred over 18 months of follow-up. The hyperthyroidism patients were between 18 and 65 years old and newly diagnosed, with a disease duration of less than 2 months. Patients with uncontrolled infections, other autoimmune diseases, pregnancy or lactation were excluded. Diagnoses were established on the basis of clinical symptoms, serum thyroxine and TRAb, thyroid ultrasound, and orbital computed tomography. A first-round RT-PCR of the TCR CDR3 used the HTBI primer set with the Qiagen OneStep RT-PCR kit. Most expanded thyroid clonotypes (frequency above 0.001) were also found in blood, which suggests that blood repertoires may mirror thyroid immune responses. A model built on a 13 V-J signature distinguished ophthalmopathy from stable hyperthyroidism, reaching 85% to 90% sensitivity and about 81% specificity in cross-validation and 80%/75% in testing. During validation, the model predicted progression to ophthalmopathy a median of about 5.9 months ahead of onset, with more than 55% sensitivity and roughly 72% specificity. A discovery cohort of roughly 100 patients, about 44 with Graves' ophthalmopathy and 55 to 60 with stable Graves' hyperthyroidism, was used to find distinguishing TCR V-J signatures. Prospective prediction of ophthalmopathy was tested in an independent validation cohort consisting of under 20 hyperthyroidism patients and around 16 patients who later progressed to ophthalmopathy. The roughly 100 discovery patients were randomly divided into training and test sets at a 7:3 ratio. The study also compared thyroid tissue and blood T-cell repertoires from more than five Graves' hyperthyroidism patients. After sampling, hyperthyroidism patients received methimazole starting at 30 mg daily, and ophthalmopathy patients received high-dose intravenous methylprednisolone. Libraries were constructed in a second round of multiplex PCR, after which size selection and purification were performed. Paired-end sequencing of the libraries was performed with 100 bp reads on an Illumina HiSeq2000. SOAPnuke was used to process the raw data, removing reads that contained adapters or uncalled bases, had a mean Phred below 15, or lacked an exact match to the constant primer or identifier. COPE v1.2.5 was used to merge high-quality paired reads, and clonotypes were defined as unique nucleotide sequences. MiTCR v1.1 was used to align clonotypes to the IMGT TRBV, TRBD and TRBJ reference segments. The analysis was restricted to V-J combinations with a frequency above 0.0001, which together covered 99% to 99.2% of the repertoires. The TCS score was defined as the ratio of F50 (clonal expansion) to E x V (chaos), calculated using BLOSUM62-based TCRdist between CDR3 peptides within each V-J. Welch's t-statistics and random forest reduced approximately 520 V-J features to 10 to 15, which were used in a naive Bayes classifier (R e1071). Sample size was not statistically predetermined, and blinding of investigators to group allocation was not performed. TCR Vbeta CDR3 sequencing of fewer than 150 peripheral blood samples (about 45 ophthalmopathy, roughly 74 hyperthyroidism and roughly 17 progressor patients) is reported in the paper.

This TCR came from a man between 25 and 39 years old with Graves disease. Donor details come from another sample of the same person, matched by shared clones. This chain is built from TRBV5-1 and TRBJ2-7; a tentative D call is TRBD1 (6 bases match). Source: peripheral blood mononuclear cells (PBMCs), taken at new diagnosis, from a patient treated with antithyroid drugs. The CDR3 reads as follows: CASGPYRVHEQYF. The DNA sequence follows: TGCGCCAGCGGACCGTACAGGGTCCACGAGCAGTACTTC.